The present T cell receptor (beta chain) was sequenced within a study of T-cell reconstitution after alpha-beta-depleted transplantation in children. This sample's TCRbeta library carried unique molecular identifier barcodes. TCRdb itself ran the PCR reads through MiXCR, one entry per CDR3 protein. The sample contains approximately 400,000 distinct CDR3 sequences, roughly a tenth of which appear only once. There are 16 residues in the CDR3. The V gene lost 4 bases and the J gene lost 1 base, with 17 bases spanning the gap. Germline V CDR1 and CDR2: DFQATT, SNEGSKA (reference sequence). The input for sequencing was PBMCs from the stem cell graft donor, taken from the stem cell graft. The TCR originated in a human donor who donated a stem cell graft to a child with acute myeloid leukemia. The rearrangement links TRBV20-1 to TRBJ2-1; a weak D match, TRBD1 (5 bases). CDR3 protein: CSAIQRGHSSYNEQFF. CDR3 nucleotides: TGCAGTGCTATTCAAAGGGGCCATTCATCCTACAATGAGCAGTTCTTC.